This note documents a single TCR beta chain sequence. Measured with immunoSEQ multiplex PCR; TCRdb has only the in-frame clones, and not every one. The sample contains more than 75,000 clones, over 80% of which appear only once. CDR3 length: 13 amino acids. V gave up 3 bases and J gave up 5 bases, with 10 bases separating them. Germline CDR1 reads SGHAT; CDR2 reads FQNNGV. This sample was included in a study of blood T cell repertoires in COVID-19. Study context: Sources were T cells, B-cell-depleted T cells, or PBMCs; the material itself was cDNA or gDNA.

The chain employs TRBV11-2 and TRBJ2-5, with D tentatively TRBD1 (6 bases). The specimen was peripheral blood. The source of this sequence is an elderly woman with active or convalescent COVID-19. The CDR3 is CASSFTGQETQYF. The CDR3, as DNA: TGTGCCAGCAGCTTCACAGGGCAGGAGACCCAGTACTTC.